These 23 T cell receptor beta chains originate from one sample sequenced in a study of blood T cell repertoires in COVID-19. The repertoire was sequenced with immunoSEQ multiplex PCR; TCRdb's copy has only in-frame clones and lacks some. This table has around 230,000 clones, 86% appearing once. Sequenced material: peripheral blood. The source is a man younger than 45 who had recovered from COVID-19.

V usage is TRBV7-9 and J usage is TRBJ2-7; D unresolved. V dropped 6 bases and J dropped 7 bases, with 16 bases sitting between them. Germline values: CDR1 SEHNR, CDR2 FQNEAQ (reference sequence). The length of the CDR3 is 13 residues. This chain's CDR3 is CASRLMSEREQYF. The CDR3 DNA follows: TGTGCCAGCAGACTTATGTCGGAGAGGGAGCAGTACTTC.

The V gene is TRBV6-6, the J gene TRBJ2-7, with 8 positions matching TRBD1. CDR3 length: 15 residues. Germline V gene sequence: CDR1 MNHNY, CDR2 SVGAGI (reference sequence). Trimming cost V 5 bases and J 6 bases; bases outside gene matches: 12. The CDR3 bases are TGTGCCAGCAGTGATTCCGGGACAGGATACCGCGAGCAGTACTTC. Encoded protein: CASSDSGTGYREQYF.

The J gene is TRBJ1-6, the V gene TRBV19, with a tentative D call TRBD1 (5 bases). This CDR3 spans 15 amino acids. CDR1 and CDR2 from the germline V gene are LNHDA and SQIVND (reference sequence). Trimming took 6 bases from V and 8 from J, leaving 17 bases between them. The CDR3 DNA reads as TGTGCCAGTAGGGCTTTCAGGGAGGCTTATTCACCCCTCCACTTT. The encoded protein is CASRAFREAYSPLHF.

This rearrangement joins TRBV5-1 to TRBJ2-3; possibly TRBD1 for D (6 bases). Deletions cut 4 bases from V and 9 bases from J, with 15 bases between. Germline V gives CDR1 SGHRS, CDR2 YFSETQ. This CDR3 has 13 residues. The CDR3 is CASSGNRVGTQYF. In DNA form, the CDR3 reads TGCGCCAGCAGCGGCAACAGGGTGGGGACGCAGTATTTT.

The V gene is TRBV4-3, the J gene TRBJ1-5, with TRBD1 matching over 9 bases. Germline assignment: CDR1 LGHNA and CDR2 YSLEER. The CDR3 totals 16 residues. The junction had 5 bases not matched to a gene; V was cut back by 0 bases and J by 5 bases. CDR3 nucleotides: TGCGCCAGCAGCCAAGATACCGGACAGGGGTATCAGCCCCAGCATTTT. Encoded protein: CASSQDTGQGYQPQHF.

V usage is TRBV11-2 and J usage is TRBJ2-1; the match to TRBD2 covers 8 bases. Germline values: CDR1 SGHAT, CDR2 FQNNGV. The V and J ends lost 3 bases and 10 bases, in that order; junction bases with no gene match: 8. The CDR3 length is 14 residues. This CDR3 is CASSFRPAGEEQFF. In DNA form, the CDR3 reads TGTGCCAGCAGCTTCCGACCAGCGGGGGAAGAGCAGTTCTTC. Full variable domain (outside the CDR3, taken from reference TRBV11-2 and TRBJ2-1): EAGVAQSPRYKIIEKRQSVAFWCNPISGHATLYWYQQILGQGPKLLIQFQNNGVVDDSQLPKDRFSAERLKGVDSTLKIQPAKLEDSAVYLCASSFRPAGEEQFFGPGTRLTVL.

This chain joins TRBV12-3 or TRBV12-4 and TRBJ2-7; D is unresolved. The CDR3 has 13 amino acids. V was cut by 3 bases and J by 2 bases, with 8 bases left in between. CDR3 region: CASSFGSPYEQYF. Written as DNA, the CDR3 is TGTGCCAGCAGTTTTGGCAGTCCCTACGAGCAGTACTTC.

The genes are TRBV4-3 and TRBJ2-7, with 9 bases that match TRBD2. The germline CDR1 and CDR2 sequences are LGHNA and YSLEER. With 0 bases clipped from V and 1 base from J, the junction kept 4 bases outside the gene matches. There are 16 residues in the CDR3. The CDR3 protein is CASSQDRLAGSYEQYF. As DNA, the CDR3 is TGCGCCAGCAGCCAAGATCGGCTAGCGGGGTCCTACGAGCAGTACTTC.

The V gene is TRBV5-1, the J gene TRBJ2-7; weak D call: TRBD2 (6 bases). Germline values: CDR1 SGHRS, CDR2 YFSETQ. CDR3 length equals 13 residues. The V gene lost 0 bases and the J gene lost 7 bases, with 11 bases spanning the gap. The CDR3 DNA is TGCGCCAGCAGCTTGGCACTAGCTGATGAGCAGTACTTC. Amino acid sequence: CASSLALADEQYF.

V gene TRBV4-2 combines with J gene TRBJ2-7; 10 positions match TRBD2. The CDR3 has 17 residues. V shed 4 bases, J shed 1 base, and the junction held 10 bases outside the gene matches. CDR1 is LGHNA and CDR2 is YNFKEQ in the germline V gene. CDR3 protein: CASSPPGLAGVSYEQYF. The DNA for the CDR3 is TGTGCCAGCAGCCCCCCCGGGCTAGCGGGGGTTTCCTACGAGCAGTACTTC.

This chain joins TRBV4-1 and TRBJ2-5; the match to TRBD1 covers 7 bases. This CDR3 region has 16 residues. CDR1 is MGHRA, CDR2 YSYEKL, per germline. Losses at the gene ends were 6 bases for V and 3 bases for J; bases not matched to a gene: 13. Here the CDR3 reads CASSIGSYRGKETQYF. DNA for the CDR3: TGCGCCAGCAGTATTGGGAGCTACAGGGGAAAAGAGACCCAGTACTTC.

The chain recombines TRBV5-4 with TRBJ1-2; possible D gene TRBD1, 5 bases. Trimming pared 4 bases from V and 4 bases from J, leaving 14 bases between. The CDR3 consists of 14 residues. CDR1 and CDR2 from the germline V gene are SGHNT and YYREEE (reference sequence). This CDR3 reads CASSPGHTAYGYTF. CDR3 nucleotides: TGTGCCAGCAGCCCCGGACATACTGCCTATGGCTACACCTTC.

The chain couples TRBV6-6 to TRBJ2-3; 9 positions agree with TRBD1. The ends lost 9 bases at V and 2 bases at J; junction bases unmatched: 9. CDR1 and CDR2 from the germline V gene are MNHNY and SVGAGI (reference sequence). There are 15 residues in the CDR3. The CDR3 DNA follows: TGTGCCAGTACAGGGGGCACCTTACTCACAGATACGCAGTATTTT. Its protein is CASTGGTLLTDTQYF.

The chain employs TRBV6-5 and TRBJ1-2; D gene unclear. The length of the CDR3 is 13 residues. V dropped 5 bases and J dropped 4 bases, with 11 bases sitting between them. The germline V gene has CDR1 MNHEY and CDR2 SVGAGI. The CDR3 nucleotides read TGTGCCAGCAGTAGACGGGAGGGCTATGGCTACACCTTC. The encoded protein is CASSRREGYGYTF.

The count of this clone is one. V is TRBV18 and J is TRBJ2-2; 7 nucleotides agree with TRBD1. V was clipped by 6 bases and J by 3 bases; unmatched bases: 10. Germline V gives CDR1 KGHSH, CDR2 LQKENI. CDR3 length: 16 residues. CDR3 DNA: TGTGCCAGCTCTCCGGGCGTACAGGGGCACACCGGGGAGCTGTTTTTT. It yields the protein CASSPGVQGHTGELFF.

This chain connects TRBV11-3 to TRBJ1-1, with D perhaps matching TRBD1 (6 bases). The germline gives CDR1 SGHNT, CDR2 YENEEA. V was cut by 4 bases and J by 10 bases, with 19 bases left in between. This CDR3 comprises 14 residues. The CDR3 reads CASSSSTGLRRAFF. CDR3 coding DNA: TGTGCCAGCAGCTCCTCGACAGGCCTCCGCCGAGCTTTCTTT.

This clone was seen a few times. The V gene is TRBV3-1 (or the pseudogene TRBV3-2), the J gene TRBJ2-2, with TRBD1 as a possible D gene (6 bases). This CDR3 spans 13 amino acids. V lost 9 bases and J lost 2, with 10 bases in between. Germline loops: CDR1 LGHDT, CDR2 YNNKEL (reference sequence). The DNA for the CDR3 is TGTGCCAGTCGAGGGGGTAACACCGGGGAGCTGTTTTTT. Translated: CASRGGNTGELFF.

This sequence joins TRBV6-2 or TRBV6-3 and TRBJ2-1; 8 bases are shared with TRBD2. This CDR3 contains 16 residues. Germline V CDR1 and CDR2: MNHEY, SVGEGT. The trim removed 0 bases at V and 7 bases at J, leaving 8 bases unmatched. DNA for the CDR3: TGTGCCAGCAGTTACTCTGGCGGGGGGTCAAGAAATGAGCAGTTCTTC. It encodes CASSYSGGGSRNEQFF.

The chain couples TRBV3-1 (or the pseudogene TRBV3-2) to TRBJ2-7; no definite D call. This CDR3 is built from 11 residues. Germline CDR1 is LGHDT and CDR2 is YNNKEL (reference sequence). Trimming took 2 bases from V and 3 from J, leaving 2 bases between them. The CDR3 DNA reads TGTGCCAGCAGCCAATACTACGAGCAGTACTTC. Translated: CASSQYYEQYF.

V is TRBV5-8 and J is TRBJ2-5; D is possibly TRBD2 (6 bases). Trimming removed 4 bases from V and 3 bases from J, with 10 bases in between. The CDR3 consists of 13 residues. Per the germline V gene, CDR1 is SGHTS and CDR2 is YDEGEE. This CDR3 is CASSRDWEETQYF. CDR3 in DNA: TGTGCCAGCAGCCGGGACTGGGAAGAGACCCAGTACTTC.

This clone was detected only once. V is TRBV27 and J is TRBJ2-3; 9 nucleotides match TRBD1. Trimming cost V 5 bases and J 5 bases; bases outside gene matches: 8. The CDR3 has 15 residues. Germline V gene sequence: CDR1 MNHEY, CDR2 SMNVEV (reference sequence). CDR3 region: CASSHPGQGIDTQYF. The CDR3 nucleotides read TGTGCCAGCAGTCACCCGGGACAGGGAATAGATACGCAGTATTTT.

This sequence joins TRBV7-9 and TRBJ2-5; 8 positions match TRBD2. The CDR3 has 15 amino acids. Per the germline V gene, CDR1 is SEHNR and CDR2 is FQNEAQ (reference sequence). The junction had 12 bases not matched to a gene; V was cut back by 5 bases and J by 7 bases. The CDR3: CASSPPGERGLTQYF. The CDR3 bases are TGTGCCAGCAGCCCCCCAGGGGAGCGGGGGTTGACCCAGTACTTC.

V and J are TRBV9 and TRBJ1-1; the D is unclear. Trimming removed 0 bases from V and 1 base from J, with 7 bases in between. The CDR3 runs to 14 residues. Germline assignment: CDR1 SGDLS and CDR2 YYNGEE. CDR3 region: CASSVGQANTEAFF. The CDR3 DNA follows: TGTGCCAGCAGCGTAGGGCAGGCGAACACTGAAGCTTTCTTT.